The present TCR beta chain was sequenced within a study of OX40 agonist ivuxolimab in advanced cancers. The assay was immunoSEQ multiplex PCR, and TCRdb's table has in-frame clones only and misses some. The repertoire holds tens of thousands of clones, around 90% seen once, with around 1.7% in the top ten. The germline gives CDR1 GTSNPN, CDR2 SVGIG (reference sequence). V lost 3 bases, J lost 4 bases, and 7 bases stayed unmatched. The CDR3 is made up of 14 amino acids. This specimen was CD4+ or CD8+ T cells sorted from blood, taken in a trial of the OX40 agonist ivuxolimab. This TCR came from an adult with an advanced solid tumor such as melanoma, head and neck, liver or kidney cancer. The gene calls are TRBV30 and TRBJ1-1; 8 nucleotides match TRBD1. The DNA of the CDR3 is TGTGCCTGGAGCTCCAGGGGGCACGGCACTGAAGCTTTCTTT. Protein: CAWSSRGHGTEAFF.